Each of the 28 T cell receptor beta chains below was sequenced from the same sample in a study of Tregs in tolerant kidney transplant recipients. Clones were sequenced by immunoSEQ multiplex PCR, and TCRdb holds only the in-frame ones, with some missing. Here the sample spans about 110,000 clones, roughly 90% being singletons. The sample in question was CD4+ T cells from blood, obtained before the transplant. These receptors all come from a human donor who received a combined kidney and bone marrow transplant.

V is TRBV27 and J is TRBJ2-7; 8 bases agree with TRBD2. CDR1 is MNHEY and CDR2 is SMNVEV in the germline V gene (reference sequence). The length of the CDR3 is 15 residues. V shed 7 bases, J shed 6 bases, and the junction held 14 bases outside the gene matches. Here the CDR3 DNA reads TGTGCCAGCACTAACCGACTAGCGTCCCTCGGCGAGCAGTACTTC. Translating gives CASTNRLASLGEQYF.

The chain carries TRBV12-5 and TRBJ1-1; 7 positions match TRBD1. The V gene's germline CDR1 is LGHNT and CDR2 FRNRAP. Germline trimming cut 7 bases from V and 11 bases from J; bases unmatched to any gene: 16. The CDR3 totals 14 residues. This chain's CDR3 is CASAARAGGNEAFF. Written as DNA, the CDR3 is TGTGCTAGTGCCGCTAGGGCAGGGGGTAACGAGGCTTTCTTT.

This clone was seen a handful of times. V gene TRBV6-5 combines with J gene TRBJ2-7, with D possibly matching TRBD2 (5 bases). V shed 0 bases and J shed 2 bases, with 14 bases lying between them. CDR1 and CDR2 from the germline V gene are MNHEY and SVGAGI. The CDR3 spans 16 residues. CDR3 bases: TGTGCCAGCAGTTACTCCCACAGCGGCGTTACCTACGAGCAGTACTTC. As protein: CASSYSHSGVTYEQYF.

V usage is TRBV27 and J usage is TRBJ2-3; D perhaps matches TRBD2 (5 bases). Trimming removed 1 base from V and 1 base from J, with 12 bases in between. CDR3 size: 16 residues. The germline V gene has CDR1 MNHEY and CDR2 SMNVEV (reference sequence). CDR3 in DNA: TGTGCCAGCAGTTTATTGAGGGCTCGGGGCACAGATACGCAGTATTTT. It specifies CASSLLRARGTDTQYF.

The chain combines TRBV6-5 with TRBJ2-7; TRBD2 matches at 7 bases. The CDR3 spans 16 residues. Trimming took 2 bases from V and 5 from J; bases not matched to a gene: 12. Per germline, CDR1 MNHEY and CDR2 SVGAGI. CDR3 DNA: TGTGCCAGCAGTTACGGCCGCGGGGGTATAGTCCACGAGCAGTACTTC. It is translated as CASSYGRGGIVHEQYF.

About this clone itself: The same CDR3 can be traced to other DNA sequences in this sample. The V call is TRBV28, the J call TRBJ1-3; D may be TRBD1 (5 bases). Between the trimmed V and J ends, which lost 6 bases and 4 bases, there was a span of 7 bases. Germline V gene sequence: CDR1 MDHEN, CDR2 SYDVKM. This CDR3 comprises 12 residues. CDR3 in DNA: TGTGCCAGCAGCTCAGGGGGAAACACCATATATTTT. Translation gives CASSSGGNTIYF.

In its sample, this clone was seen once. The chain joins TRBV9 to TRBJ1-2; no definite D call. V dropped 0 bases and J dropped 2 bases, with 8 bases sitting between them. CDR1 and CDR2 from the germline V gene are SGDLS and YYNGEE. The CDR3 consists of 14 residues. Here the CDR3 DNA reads TGTGCCAGCAGCGTAGGTAGCTCCAACTATGGCTACACCTTC. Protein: CASSVGSSNYGYTF.

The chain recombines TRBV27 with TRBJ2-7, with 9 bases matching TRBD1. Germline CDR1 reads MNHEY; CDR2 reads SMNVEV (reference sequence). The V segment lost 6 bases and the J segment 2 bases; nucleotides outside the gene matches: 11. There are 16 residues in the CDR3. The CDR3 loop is CASRLNGQGLTYEQYF. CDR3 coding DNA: TGTGCCAGCAGACTCAACGGACAGGGGCTGACCTACGAGCAGTACTTC.

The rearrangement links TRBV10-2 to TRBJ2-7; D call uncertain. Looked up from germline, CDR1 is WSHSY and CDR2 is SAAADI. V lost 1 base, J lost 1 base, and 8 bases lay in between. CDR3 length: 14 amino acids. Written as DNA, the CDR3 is TGCGCCAGCAGTGAGTTGGGCTTTTCCTACGAGCAGTACTTC. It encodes CASSELGFSYEQYF.

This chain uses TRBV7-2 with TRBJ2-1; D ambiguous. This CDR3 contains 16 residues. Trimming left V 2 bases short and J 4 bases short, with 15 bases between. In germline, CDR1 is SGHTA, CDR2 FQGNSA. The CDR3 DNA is TGTGCCAGCAGCTTATTTTTCGGTCTGGAGTACAATGAGCAGTTCTTC. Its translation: CASSLFFGLEYNEQFF. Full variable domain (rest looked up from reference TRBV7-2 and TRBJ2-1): GAGVSQSPSNKVTEKGKDVELRCDPISGHTALYWYRQSLGQGLEFLIYFQGNSAPDKSGLPSDRFSAERTGGSVSTLTIQRTQQEDSAVYLCASSLFFGLEYNEQFFGPGTRLTVL.

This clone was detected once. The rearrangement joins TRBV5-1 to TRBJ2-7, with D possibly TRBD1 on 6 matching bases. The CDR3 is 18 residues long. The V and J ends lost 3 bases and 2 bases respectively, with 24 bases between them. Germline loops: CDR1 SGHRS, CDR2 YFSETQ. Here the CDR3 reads CASSSLGEVRGTTYEQYF. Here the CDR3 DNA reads TGCGCCAGCAGCTCCTTAGGTGAAGTAAGGGGGACGACCTACGAGCAGTACTTC.

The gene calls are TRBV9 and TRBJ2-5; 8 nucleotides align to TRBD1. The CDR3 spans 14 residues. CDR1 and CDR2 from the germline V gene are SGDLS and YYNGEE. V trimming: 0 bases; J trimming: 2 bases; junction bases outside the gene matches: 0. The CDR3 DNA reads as TGTGCCAGCAGCGTAGACAGGGGGCAAGAGACCCAGTACTTC. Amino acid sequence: CASSVDRGQETQYF.

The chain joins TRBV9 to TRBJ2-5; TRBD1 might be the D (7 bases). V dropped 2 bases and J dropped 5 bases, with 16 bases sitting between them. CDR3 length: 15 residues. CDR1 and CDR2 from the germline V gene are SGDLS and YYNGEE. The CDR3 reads CASSVRTGGEETQYF. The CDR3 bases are TGTGCCAGCAGCGTCAGGACAGGAGGGGAGGAGACCCAGTACTTC.

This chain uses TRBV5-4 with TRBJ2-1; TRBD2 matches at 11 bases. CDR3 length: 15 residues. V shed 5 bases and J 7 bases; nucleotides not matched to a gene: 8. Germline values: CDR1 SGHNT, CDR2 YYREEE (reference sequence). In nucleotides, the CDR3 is TGTGCCAGCAGGCGACTAGCGGGACCGCAGAATGAGCAGTTCTTC. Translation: CASRRLAGPQNEQFF.

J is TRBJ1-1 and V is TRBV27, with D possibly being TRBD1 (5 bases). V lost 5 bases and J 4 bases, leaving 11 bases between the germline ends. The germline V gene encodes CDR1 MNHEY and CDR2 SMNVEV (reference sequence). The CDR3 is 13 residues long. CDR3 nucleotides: TGTGCCAGCAGTGGGGCGCGAGGCACTGAAGCTTTCTTT. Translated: CASSGARGTEAFF.

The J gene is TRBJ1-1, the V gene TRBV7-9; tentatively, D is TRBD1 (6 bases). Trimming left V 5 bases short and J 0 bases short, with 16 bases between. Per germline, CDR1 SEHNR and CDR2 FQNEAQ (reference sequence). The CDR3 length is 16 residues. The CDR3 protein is CASSPRGDIMNTEAFF. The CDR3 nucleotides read TGTGCCAGCAGCCCCCGGGGGGACATCATGAACACTGAAGCTTTCTTT.

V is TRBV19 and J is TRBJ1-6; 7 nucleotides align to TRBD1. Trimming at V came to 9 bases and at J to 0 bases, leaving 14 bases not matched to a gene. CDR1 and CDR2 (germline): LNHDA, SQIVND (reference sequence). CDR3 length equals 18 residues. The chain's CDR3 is CASRGGDALSSYNSPLHF. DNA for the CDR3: TGTGCCAGCCGAGGGGGCGACGCCTTAAGCTCCTATAATTCACCCCTCCACTTT.

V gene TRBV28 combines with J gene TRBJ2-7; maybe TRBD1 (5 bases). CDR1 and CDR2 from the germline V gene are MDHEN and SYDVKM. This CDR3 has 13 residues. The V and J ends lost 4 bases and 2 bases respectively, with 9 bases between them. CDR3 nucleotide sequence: TGTGCCAGCAGTTCCCAGGGTCCCTACGAGCAGTACTTC. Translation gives CASSSQGPYEQYF.

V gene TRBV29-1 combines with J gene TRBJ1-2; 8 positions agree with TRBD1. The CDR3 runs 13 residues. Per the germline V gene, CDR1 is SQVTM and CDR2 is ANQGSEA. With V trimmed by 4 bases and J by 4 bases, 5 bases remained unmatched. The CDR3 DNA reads TGCAGCGTTGTAGACAGGGGAGTCTATGGCTACACCTTC. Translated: CSVVDRGVYGYTF.

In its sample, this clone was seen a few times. In nucleotides, the CDR3 is TGTGCCAGTAGTGTCCGTCAGGGGACCTACGAGCAGTACTTC. Amino acid sequence: CASSVRQGTYEQYF. The chain uses TRBV19 and TRBJ2-7, with D perhaps TRBD1 (6 bases). The CDR3 is 14 residues long. CDR1 and CDR2 (germline): LNHDA, SQIVND (reference sequence). V was trimmed by 5 bases and J by 2 bases, leaving 13 bases between them.

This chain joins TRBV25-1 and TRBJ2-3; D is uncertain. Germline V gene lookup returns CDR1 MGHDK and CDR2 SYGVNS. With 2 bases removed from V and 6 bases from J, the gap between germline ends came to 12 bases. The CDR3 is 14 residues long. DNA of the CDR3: TGTGCCAGCAGTGAAGGAAGCCCTAGGGATACGCAGTATTTT. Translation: CASSEGSPRDTQYF.

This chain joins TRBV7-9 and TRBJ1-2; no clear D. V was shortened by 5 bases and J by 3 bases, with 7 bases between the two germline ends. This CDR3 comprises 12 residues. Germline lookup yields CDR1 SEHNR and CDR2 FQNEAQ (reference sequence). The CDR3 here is CASSPRDYGYTF. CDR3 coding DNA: TGTGCCAGCAGCCCGCGAGACTATGGCTACACCTTC. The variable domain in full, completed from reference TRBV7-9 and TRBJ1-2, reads DTGVSQNPRHKITKRGQNVTFRCDPISEHNRLYWYRQTLGQGPEFLTYFQNEAQLEKSRLLSDRFSAERPKGSFSTLEIQRTEQGDSAMYLCASSPRDYGYTFGSGTRLTVV.

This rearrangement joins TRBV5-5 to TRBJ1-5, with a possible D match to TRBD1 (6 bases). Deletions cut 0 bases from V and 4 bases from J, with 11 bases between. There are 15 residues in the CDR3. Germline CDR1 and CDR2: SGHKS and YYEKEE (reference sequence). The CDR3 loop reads CASSLVQGINQPQHF. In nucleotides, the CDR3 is TGTGCCAGCAGCTTGGTGCAGGGGATAAATCAGCCCCAGCATTTT.

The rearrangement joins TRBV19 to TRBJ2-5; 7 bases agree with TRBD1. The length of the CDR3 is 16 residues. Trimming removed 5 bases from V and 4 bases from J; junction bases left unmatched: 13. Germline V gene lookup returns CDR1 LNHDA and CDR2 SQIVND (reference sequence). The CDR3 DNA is TGTGCCAGTAGTTTCCGGGACAGAAAACGCTCAGAGACCCAGTACTTC. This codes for CASSFRDRKRSETQYF.

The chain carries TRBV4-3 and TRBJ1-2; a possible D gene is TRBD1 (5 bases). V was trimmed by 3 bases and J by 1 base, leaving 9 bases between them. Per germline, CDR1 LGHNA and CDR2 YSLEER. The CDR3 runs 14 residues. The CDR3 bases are TGCGCCAGCAGCCACCAGGGAATTAACTATGGCTACACCTTC. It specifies CASSHQGINYGYTF.

The CDR3 region is CASSMTGVLETQYF. CDR3 nucleotide sequence: TGTGCCAGCAGTATGACAGGGGTTCTGGAGACCCAGTACTTC. The genes are TRBV28 and TRBJ2-5; TRBD1 aligns across 8 bases. Germline trimming cut 5 bases from V and 5 bases from J; bases unmatched to any gene: 7. Germline V CDR1 and CDR2: MDHEN, SYDVKM. The CDR3 is 14 residues long.

The CDR3 DNA sequence: TGTGCCAGCAGATCCACAGGGGGCTATGGCTACACCTTC. This encodes CASRSTGGYGYTF. The gene calls are TRBV5-4 and TRBJ1-2; 8 nucleotides agree with TRBD1. CDR3 length: 13 residues. The V gene's germline CDR1 is SGHNT and CDR2 YYREEE (reference sequence). V shed 5 bases, J shed 4 bases, and the junction held 4 bases outside the gene matches.

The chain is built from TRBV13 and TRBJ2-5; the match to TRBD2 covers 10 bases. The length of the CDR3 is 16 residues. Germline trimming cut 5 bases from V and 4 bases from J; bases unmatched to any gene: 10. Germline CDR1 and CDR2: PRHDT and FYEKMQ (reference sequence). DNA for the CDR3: TGTGCCAGCAGCCCCCGGGCTAGCGGGAGACGAGAGACCCAGTACTTC. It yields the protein CASSPRASGRRETQYF.